The entry that follows covers one TCR beta chain sequence. What it recognizes is unknown. The V and J ends lost 6 bases and 5 bases respectively, with 14 bases between them. The CDR3 is 14 amino acids. Per germline, CDR1 MDHEN and CDR2 SYDVKM. It was with 60 Vbeta and 13 Jbeta primers that the PCR ran. Sequencing was performed with immunoSEQ multiplex PCR; in TCRdb, only in-frame clones are kept and a portion is missing. The data contain about 140,000 clones, roughly 76% of them singletons. This specimen comes from a study of cytomegalovirus exposure and HLA in healthy donors. The wider study: Early on, a data release was issued that held 65 million to 100 million unique TCRs from HLA-typed donors. Overall study findings and caveats: Immune exposure was documented only through CMV serostatus. The study recorded about 150 TCR beta chains that were cytomegalovirus-associated.

The receptor was isolated from a female donor in good health and CMV-seronegative. V is TRBV28 and J is TRBJ1-3, with D possibly being TRBD1 (5 bases). The sample comprised PBMCs. Written as DNA, the CDR3 is TGTGCCAGCAGGGGCGGGGGACGTCGAAACACCATATATTTT. Its protein is CASRGGGRRNTIYF.